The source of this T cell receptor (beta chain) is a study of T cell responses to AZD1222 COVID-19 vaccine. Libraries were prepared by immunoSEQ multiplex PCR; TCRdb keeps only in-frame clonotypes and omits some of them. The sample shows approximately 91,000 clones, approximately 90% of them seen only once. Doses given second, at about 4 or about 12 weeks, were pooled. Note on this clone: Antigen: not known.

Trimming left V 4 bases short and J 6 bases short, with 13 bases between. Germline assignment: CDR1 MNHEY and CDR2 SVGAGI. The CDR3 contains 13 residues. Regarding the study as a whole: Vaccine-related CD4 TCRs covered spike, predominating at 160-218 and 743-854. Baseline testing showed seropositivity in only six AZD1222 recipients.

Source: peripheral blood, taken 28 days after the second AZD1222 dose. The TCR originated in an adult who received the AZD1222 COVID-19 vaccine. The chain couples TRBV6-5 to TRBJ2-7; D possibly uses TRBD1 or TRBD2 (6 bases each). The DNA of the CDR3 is TGTGCCAGCAGTTCTATACAGGGAGGCGAGCAGTACTTC. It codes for CASSSIQGGEQYF.